This T cell receptor beta chain emerged from a study of blood T cell repertoires in COVID-19. Turning to the study itself: PBMCs, B-cell-depleted T cells, or T cells were the source of the cDNA or gDNA that made up the material.

Seattle patient enrollment occurred during active infection, with longitudinal follow-up thereafter. Germline values: CDR1 SQVTM, CDR2 ANQGSEA. The CDR3 length is 11 residues. The ends were cut back, 4 bases at V and 6 bases at J, with 9 bases in the middle. Sequenced by immunoSEQ multiplex PCR; TCRdb stores in-frame clones only, minus some. The sample carries 130,000 to 150,000 clones, roughly 88% recorded once. The clonotype comes from a woman aged 60-75 years with COVID-19, enrolled during active disease. Sequencing used peripheral blood. The V call is TRBV29-1, the J call TRBJ1-2; D not resolved. The CDR3 sequence is CSVVGVDGYTF. The CDR3 DNA is TGCAGCGTTGTCGGGGTCGATGGCTACACCTTC.